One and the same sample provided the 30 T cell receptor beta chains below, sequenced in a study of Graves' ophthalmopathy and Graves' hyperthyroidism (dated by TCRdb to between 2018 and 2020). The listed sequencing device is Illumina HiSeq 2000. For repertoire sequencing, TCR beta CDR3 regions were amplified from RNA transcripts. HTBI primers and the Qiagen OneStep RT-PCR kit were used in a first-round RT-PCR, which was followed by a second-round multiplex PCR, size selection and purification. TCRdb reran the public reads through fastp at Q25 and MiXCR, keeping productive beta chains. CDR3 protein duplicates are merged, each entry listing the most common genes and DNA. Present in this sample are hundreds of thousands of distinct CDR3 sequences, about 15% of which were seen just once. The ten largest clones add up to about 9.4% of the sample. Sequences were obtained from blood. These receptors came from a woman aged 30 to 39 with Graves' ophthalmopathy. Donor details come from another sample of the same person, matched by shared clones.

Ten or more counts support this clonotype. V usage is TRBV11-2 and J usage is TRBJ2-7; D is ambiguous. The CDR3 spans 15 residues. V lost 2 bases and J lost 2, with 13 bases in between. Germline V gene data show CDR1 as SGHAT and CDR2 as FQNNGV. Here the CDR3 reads CASSLTRLLPYEQYF. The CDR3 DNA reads TGTGCCAGCAGCTTAACCCGTCTATTACCCTACGAGCAGTACTTC.

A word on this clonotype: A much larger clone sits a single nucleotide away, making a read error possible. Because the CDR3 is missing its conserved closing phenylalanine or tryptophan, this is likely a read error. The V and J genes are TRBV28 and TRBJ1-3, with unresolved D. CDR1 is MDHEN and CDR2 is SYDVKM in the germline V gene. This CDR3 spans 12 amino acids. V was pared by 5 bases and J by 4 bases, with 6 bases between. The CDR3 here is CASSPPGNTIYY. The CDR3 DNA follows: TGTGCCAGCAGTCCCCCAGGAAACACCATATATTAT.

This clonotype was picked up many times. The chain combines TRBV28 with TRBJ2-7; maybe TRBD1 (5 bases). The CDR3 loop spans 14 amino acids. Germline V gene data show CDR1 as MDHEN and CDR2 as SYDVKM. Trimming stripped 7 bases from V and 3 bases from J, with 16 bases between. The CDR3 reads CASNPRDFSYEQYF. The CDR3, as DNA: TGTGCCAGCAATCCCAGGGATTTCAGCTACGAGCAGTACTTC. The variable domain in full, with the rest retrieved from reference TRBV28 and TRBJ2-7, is DVKVTQSSRYLVKRTGEKVFLECVQDMDHENMFWYRQDPGLGLRLIYFSYDVKMKEKGDIPEGYSVSREKKERFSLILESASTNQTSMYLCASNPRDFSYEQYFGPGTRLTVT.

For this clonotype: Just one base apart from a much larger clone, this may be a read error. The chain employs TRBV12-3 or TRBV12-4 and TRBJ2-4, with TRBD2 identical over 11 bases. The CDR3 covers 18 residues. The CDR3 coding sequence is TGTGCCAGCAGTTCGCTTGCTAGCGGGGGGTTAGCCAAAAACATTCGGTACTTC. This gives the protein CASSSLASGGLAKNIRYF.

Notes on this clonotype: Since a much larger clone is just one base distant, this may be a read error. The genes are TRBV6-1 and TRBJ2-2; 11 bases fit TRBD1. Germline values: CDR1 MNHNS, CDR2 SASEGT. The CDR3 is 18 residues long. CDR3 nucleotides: TGTGTCAGCAGTGAGCCCCAACCGGGACAGGGGGGGACCGGGGAGCTGTTTTTT. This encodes CVSSEPQPGQGGTGELFF.

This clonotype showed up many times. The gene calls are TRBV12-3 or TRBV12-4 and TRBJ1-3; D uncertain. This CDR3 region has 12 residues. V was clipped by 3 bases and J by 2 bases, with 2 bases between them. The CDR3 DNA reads TGTGCCAGCAGTTTCGCTGGAAACACCATATATTTT. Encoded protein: CASSFAGNTIYF.

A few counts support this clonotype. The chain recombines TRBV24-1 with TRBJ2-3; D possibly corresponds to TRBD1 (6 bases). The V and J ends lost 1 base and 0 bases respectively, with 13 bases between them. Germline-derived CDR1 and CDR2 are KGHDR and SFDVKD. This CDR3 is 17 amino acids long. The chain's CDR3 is CATSDFIRGDSTDTQYF. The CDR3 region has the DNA TGTGCCACCAGTGATTTTATCAGGGGAGATAGCACAGATACGCAGTATTTT.

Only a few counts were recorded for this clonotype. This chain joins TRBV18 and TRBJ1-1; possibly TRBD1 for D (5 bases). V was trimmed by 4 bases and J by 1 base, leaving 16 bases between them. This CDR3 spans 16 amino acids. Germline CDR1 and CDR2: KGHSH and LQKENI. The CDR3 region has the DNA TGTGCCAGCTCACTTTTACCGGGACGGACGAACACTGAAGCTTTCTTT. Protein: CASSLLPGRTNTEAFF.

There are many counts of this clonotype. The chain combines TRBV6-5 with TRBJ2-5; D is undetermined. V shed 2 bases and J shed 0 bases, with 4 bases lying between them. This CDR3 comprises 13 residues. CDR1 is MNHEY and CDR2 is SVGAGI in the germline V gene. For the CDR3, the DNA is TGTGCCAGCAGTTACAACCACCAAGAGACCCAGTACTTC. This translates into CASSYNHQETQYF.

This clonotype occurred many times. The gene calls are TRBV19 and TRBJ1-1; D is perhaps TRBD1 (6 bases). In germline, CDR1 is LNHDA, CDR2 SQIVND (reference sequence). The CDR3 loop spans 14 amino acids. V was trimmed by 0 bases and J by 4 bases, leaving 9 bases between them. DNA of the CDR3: TGTGCCAGTAGTATAGATTGGGGGGCCACTGAAGCTTTCTTT. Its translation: CASSIDWGATEAFF.

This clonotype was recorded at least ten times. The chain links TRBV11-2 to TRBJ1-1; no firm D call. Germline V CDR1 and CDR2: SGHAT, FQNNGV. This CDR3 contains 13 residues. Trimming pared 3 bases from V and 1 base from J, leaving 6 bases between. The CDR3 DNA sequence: TGTGCCAGCAGCTTTAACGGGAACACTGAAGCTTTCTTT. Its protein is CASSFNGNTEAFF.

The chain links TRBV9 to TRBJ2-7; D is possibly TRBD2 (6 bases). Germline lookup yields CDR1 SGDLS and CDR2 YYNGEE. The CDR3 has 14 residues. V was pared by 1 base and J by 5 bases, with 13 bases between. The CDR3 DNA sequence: TGTGCCAGCAGCGTATGGGGGGAACGGAACGAGCAGTACTTC. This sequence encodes CASSVWGERNEQYF.

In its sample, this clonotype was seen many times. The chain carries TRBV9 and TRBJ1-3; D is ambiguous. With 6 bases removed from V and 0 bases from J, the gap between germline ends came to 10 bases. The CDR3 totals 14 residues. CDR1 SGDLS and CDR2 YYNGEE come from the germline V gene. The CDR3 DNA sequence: TGTGCCAGCACGCGGGTGAGCTCTGGAAACACCATATATTTT. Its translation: CASTRVSSGNTIYF.

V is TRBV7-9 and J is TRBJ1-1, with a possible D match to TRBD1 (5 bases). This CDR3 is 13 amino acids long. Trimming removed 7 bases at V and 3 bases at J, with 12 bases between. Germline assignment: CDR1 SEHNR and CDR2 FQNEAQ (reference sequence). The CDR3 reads CASKWGGDTEAFF. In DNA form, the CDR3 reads TGTGCCAGCAAGTGGGGGGGAGACACTGAAGCTTTCTTT.

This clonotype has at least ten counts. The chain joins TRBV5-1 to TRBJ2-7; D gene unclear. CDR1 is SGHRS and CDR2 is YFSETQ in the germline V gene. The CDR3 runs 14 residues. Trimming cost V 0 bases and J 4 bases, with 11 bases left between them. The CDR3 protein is CASSLADSIYEQYF. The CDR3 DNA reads TGCGCCAGCAGCTTGGCGGATTCTATTTACGAGCAGTACTTC.

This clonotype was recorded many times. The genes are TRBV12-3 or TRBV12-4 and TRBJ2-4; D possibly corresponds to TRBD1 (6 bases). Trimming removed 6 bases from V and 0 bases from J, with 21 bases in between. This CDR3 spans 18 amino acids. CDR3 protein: CASRRTTGRSSAKNIQYF. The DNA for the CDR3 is TGTGCCAGCAGGCGAACGACAGGCCGTTCTTCAGCCAAAAACATTCAGTACTTC.

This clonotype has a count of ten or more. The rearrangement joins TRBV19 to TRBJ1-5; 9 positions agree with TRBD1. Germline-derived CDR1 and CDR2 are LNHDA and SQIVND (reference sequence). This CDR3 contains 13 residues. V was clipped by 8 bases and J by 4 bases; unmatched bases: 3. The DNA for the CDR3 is TGTGCCAGTGAGGACAGGGGAAATCAGCCCCAGCATTTT. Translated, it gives CASEDRGNQPQHF.

CDR3 residues: CASSLAGQGLREQYF. The CDR3 DNA reads TGTGCCAGCAGCTTAGCGGGACAGGGGCTTAGAGAGCAGTACTTC. V is TRBV13 and J is TRBJ2-7, with 10 bases identical to TRBD1. This CDR3 is built from 15 residues. Germline CDR1 is PRHDT and CDR2 is FYEKMQ (reference sequence). The J segment lost 7 bases and the V segment lost 1 base, leaving 7 bases of the junction unmatched.

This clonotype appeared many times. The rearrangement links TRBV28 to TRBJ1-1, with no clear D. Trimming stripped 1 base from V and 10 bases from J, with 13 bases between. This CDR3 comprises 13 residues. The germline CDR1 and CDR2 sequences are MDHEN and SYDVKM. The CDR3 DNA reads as TGTGCCAGCAGTTTATTAGGCGAAGGAGCAGCTTTCTTT. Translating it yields CASSLLGEGAAFF.

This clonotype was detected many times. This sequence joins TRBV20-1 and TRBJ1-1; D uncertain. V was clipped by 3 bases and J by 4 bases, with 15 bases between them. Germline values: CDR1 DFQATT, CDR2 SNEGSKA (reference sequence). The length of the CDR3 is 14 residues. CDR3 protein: CSASNPDGFTEAFF. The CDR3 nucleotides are TGCAGTGCTAGTAACCCCGACGGCTTCACTGAAGCTTTCTTT.

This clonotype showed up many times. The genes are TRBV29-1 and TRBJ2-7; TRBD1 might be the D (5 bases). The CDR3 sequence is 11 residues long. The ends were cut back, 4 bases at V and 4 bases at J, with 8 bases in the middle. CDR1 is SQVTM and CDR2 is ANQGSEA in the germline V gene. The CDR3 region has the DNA TGCAGCGTTGCCAGGGATTACGAGCAGTACTTC. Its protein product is CSVARDYEQYF.

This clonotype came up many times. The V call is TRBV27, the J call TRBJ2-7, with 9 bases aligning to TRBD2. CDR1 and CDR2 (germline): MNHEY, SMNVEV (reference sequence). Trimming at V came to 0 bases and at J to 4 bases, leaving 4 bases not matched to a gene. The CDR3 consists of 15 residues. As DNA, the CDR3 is TGTGCCAGCAGTTTATCGATGGCGGGGGGGTACGAGCAGTACTTC. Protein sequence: CASSLSMAGGYEQYF.

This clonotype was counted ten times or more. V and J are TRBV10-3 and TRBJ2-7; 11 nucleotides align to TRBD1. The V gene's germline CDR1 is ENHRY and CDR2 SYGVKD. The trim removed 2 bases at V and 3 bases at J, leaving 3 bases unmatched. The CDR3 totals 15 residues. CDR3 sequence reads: CAISEPGTGGYEQYF. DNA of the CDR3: TGTGCCATCAGTGAGCCCGGGACAGGGGGCTACGAGCAGTACTTC.

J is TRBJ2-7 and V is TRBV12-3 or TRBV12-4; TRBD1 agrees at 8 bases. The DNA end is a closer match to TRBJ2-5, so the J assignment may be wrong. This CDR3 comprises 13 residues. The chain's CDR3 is CASTDRGSETQYF. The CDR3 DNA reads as TGTGCCAGCACCGACAGGGGTAGCGAGACCCAGTACTTC.

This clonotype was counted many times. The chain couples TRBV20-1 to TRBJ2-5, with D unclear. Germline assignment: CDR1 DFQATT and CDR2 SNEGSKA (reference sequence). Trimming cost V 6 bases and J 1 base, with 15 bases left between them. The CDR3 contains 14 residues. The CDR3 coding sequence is TGCAGTGCCCAGTGGGCCCTCTCCCAAGAGACCCAGTACTTC. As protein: CSAQWALSQETQYF.

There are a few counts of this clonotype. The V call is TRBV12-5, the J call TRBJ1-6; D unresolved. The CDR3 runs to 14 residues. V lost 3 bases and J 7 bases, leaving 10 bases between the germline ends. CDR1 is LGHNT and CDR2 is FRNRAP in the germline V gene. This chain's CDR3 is CASGLEFTNSPLHF. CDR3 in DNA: TGTGCTAGTGGTTTAGAGTTCACCAATTCACCCCTCCACTTT.

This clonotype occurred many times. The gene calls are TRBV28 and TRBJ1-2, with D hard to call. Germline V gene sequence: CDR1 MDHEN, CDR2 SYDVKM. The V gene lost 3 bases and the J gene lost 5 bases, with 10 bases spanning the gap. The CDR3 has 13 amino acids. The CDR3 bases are TGTGCCAGCAGTTTCGGCGGAGATTATGGCTACACCTTC. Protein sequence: CASSFGGDYGYTF.

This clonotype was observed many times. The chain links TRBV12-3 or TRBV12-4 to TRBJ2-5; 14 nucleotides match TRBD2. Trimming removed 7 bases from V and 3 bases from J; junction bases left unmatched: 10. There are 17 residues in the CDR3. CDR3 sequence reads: CASTYGGLAGGKETQYF. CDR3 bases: TGTGCCAGCACCTACGGTGGACTAGCGGGGGGAAAAGAGACCCAGTACTTC.

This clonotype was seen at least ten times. CDR3 residues: CSAPNTGFGYEQYF. Here the CDR3 DNA reads TGCAGTGCTCCTAATACAGGGTTCGGCTACGAGCAGTACTTC. This chain joins TRBV20-1 and TRBJ2-7, with TRBD1 as a possible D gene (6 bases). Germline lookup yields CDR1 DFQATT and CDR2 SNEGSKA (reference sequence). Deletions cut 5 bases from V and 3 bases from J, with 17 bases between. This CDR3 has 14 residues.

CDR3 coding DNA: TGTGCCAGCAGCCACGACCCTAGGGGGACGACCTACGAGCAGTACTTC. Encoded protein: CASSHDPRGTTYEQYF. J is TRBJ2-7 and V is TRBV13, with a weak D call TRBD1 (6 bases). CDR3 size: 16 residues. Germline V gene sequence: CDR1 PRHDT, CDR2 FYEKMQ (reference sequence). The germline V and J ends were trimmed by 5 bases and 2 bases, with 19 bases remaining between them. The full variable domain, in which reference TRBV13 and TRBJ2-7 provide the parts outside the CDR3, is AAGVIQSPRHLIKEKRETATLKCYPIPRHDTVYWYQQGPGQDPQFLISFYEKMQSDKGSIPDRFSAQQFSDYHSELNMSSLELGDSALYFCASSHDPRGTTYEQYFGPGTRLTVT.